This paragraph covers one T cell receptor beta chain sequence. Many counts were recorded for this clonotype. No antigen is known for it. Base qualities are missing; no much larger clone stands one base away. Explained via the paper, the treatment or condition label denotes: allogeneic hematopoietic cell transplantation with graft depleted of TCRalphabeta T cells and CD19 B cells. The transplant recipients were children given TCRalphabeta/CD19-depleted allogeneic hematopoietic cell grafts. The data stem from a study of T-cell reconstitution after alpha-beta-depleted transplantation in children (TCRdb year 2016). The study in broad terms: T-cell immune reconstitution after TCRalphabeta/CD19-depleted allogeneic hematopoietic cell transplantation in children was quantitatively tracked in the study by means of TCR repertoire profiling. The research as a whole found: In some patients, high TCRbeta diversity at day 60 was attributed to recipient T cells and intrathymic progenitors that had survived conditioning. About two months after transplant, the apparently early recovery of alphabetaT-cell counts reportedly depended on just several hundred clones that had expanded rapidly and came from non-depleted graft cells. Over the following months the frequencies of hyperexpanded clones went down, and after one year T-cell counts and TCRbeta diversity were mostly credited to newly produced T cells.

The library was obtained by PCR. Sequencing was performed on an Illumina HiSeq 2500. To normalize quantification of the TCRbeta repertoire, the TCR libraries were built with molecular barcoding that relied on unique molecular identifiers. TCRdb trimmed public reads at Q25 via fastp, called clones via MiXCR and kept in-frame beta chains. Every distinct CDR3 protein forms one entry, paired with its most common genes and DNA. This sample is represented by 240,000 or so distinct CDR3 sequences; roughly 8% of them were singletons. The biggest ten clones account for less than 8% of the sample. From a lookup of the germline V gene, CDR1 and CDR2 are MDHEN and SYDVKM. Including the terminal cysteine and phenylalanine, the CDR3 comprises 15 residues. The only DNA kept is the CDR3, 45 bases in frame from the first base. V has 5 bases trimmed and J has 5 bases trimmed; junction bases matching no gene number 11.

The sequences come from PBMCs, mostly from graft donor cells, collected 180 days after TCRalphabeta/CD19-depleted stem cell transplant. This sequence was found in a male patient younger than 18 who had a stem cell transplant for acute lymphoblastic leukemia, so the T cells may come from the graft donor. The chain joins TRBV28 to TRBJ2-7; TRBD1 aligns with 8 central bases. The DNA sequence is given as TGTGCCAGCAGTGGGGGAAACAGGGGGAGCCACGAGCAGTACTTC. It codes for CASSGGNRGSHEQYF.